A single sample gave rise to the 27 T cell receptor beta chains below, sequenced in a study of yellow fever vaccine responses in identical twins. MiXCR was run by TCRdb on the RT-PCR reads, yielding one entry per CDR3 protein. Of 9,900 or so distinct CDR3 sequences listed, around 78% were seen once; the top ten hold roughly 2%. The material was T cells from blood (PBMCs), unsorted or a sorted subset (not recorded which), obtained before or after yellow fever vaccination (not recorded which). The receptors were gathered from a woman aged 18-30 years who received the yellow fever vaccine.

The chain employs TRBV20-1 and TRBJ2-1; D assignment may be TRBD1 or TRBD2 (6 bases each). Germline V gene data show CDR1 as DFQATT and CDR2 as SNEGSKA (reference sequence). The germline V and J ends were trimmed by 0 bases and 2 bases, with 11 bases remaining between them. CDR3 length equals 15 residues. Here the CDR3 reads CSAREEGGTYNEQFF. The CDR3 DNA reads as TGCAGTGCTAGAGAGGAGGGGGGAACCTACAATGAGCAGTTCTTC.

The chain joins TRBV20-1 to TRBJ2-1, with D unclear. V was clipped by 5 bases and J by 0 bases, with 17 bases between them. The germline V gene encodes CDR1 DFQATT and CDR2 SNEGSKA (reference sequence). There are 16 residues in the CDR3. DNA for the CDR3: TGCAGTGCTGGGATTCCGTACCCAAGCTCCTACAATGAGCAGTTCTTC. Translated, it gives CSAGIPYPSSYNEQFF.

The chain couples TRBV27 to TRBJ2-1, with 7 positions matching TRBD1. The CDR3 runs 16 residues. V lost 0 bases, J lost 3 bases, and 5 bases stayed unmatched. Per the germline V gene, CDR1 is MNHEY and CDR2 is SMNVEV (reference sequence). The CDR3 protein is CASSLSRQGVYNEQFF. CDR3 sequence (DNA): TGTGCCAGCAGTTTATCGCGGCAGGGGGTCTACAATGAGCAGTTCTTC.

This chain connects TRBV5-4 to TRBJ2-5; D is ambiguous. Germline V gives CDR1 SGHNT, CDR2 YYREEE (reference sequence). CDR3 length: 11 amino acids. Trimming removed 0 bases at V and 5 bases at J, with 2 bases between. CDR3: CASSLAETQYF. The CDR3 region has the DNA TGTGCCAGCAGCTTGGCCGAGACCCAGTACTTC.

The chain couples TRBV11-2 to TRBJ2-1; D perhaps matches TRBD1 (6 bases). Germline lookup yields CDR1 SGHAT and CDR2 FQNNGV. This CDR3 is 14 amino acids long. V dropped 9 bases and J dropped 2 bases, with 14 bases sitting between them. For the CDR3, the DNA is TGTGCCAGTATAAGAGGGGGTCCCTACAATGAGCAGTTCTTC. This codes for CASIRGGPYNEQFF. The full variable domain, in which reference TRBV11-2 and TRBJ2-1 provide the parts outside the CDR3, is EAGVAQSPRYKIIEKRQSVAFWCNPISGHATLYWYQQILGQGPKLLIQFQNNGVVDDSQLPKDRFSAERLKGVDSTLKIQPAKLEDSAVYLCASIRGGPYNEQFFGPGTRLTVL.

The rearrangement uses TRBV7-6 and TRBJ1-5, with TRBD1 matching 7 bases. The germline V gene has CDR1 SGHVS and CDR2 FNYEAQ. V was clipped by 1 base and J by 7 bases; unmatched bases: 7. This CDR3 has 15 residues. In DNA, the CDR3 is TGTGCCAGCAGCTTAGTGGCAGGGGGAGGCCAGCCCCAGCATTTT. Protein sequence: CASSLVAGGGQPQHF.

The chain joins TRBV7-8 to TRBJ2-3; the match to TRBD1 covers 7 bases. The V gene end was trimmed by 5 bases and the J gene end by 3 bases; junction bases not matched to a gene: 8. CDR3 length equals 15 residues. Germline CDR1 SGHVS, CDR2 FQNEAQ. The DNA of the CDR3 is TGTGCCAGCAGCCTCGGGACAGTCCAAACAGATACGCAGTATTTT. Translated: CASSLGTVQTDTQYF.

There are a few counts of this clonotype. This rearrangement joins TRBV18 to TRBJ2-1; 10 nucleotides align to TRBD2. This CDR3 spans 20 amino acids. Per germline, CDR1 KGHSH and CDR2 LQKENI. Unmatched junction bases numbered 12, after V lost 0 bases and J lost 1 base. DNA for the CDR3: TGTGCCAGCTCACCACCTTCTAGGACTAGCGGTTCCGGGTCCTACAATGAGCAGTTCTTC. Amino acids: CASSPPSRTSGSGSYNEQFF. Looking up the rest from reference TRBV18 and TRBJ2-1 gives the full variable domain: NAGVMQNPRHLVRRRGQEARLRCSPMKGHSHVYWYRQLPEEGLKFMVYLQKENIIDESGMPKERFSAEFPKEGPSILRIQQVVRGDSAAYFCASSPPSRTSGSGSYNEQFFGPGTRLTVL.

This clonotype showed up just a few times. This chain joins TRBV2 and TRBJ2-1; D uncertain. Germline CDR1 is SNHLY and CDR2 is FYNNEI. The CDR3 is made up of 13 amino acids. With 1 base removed from V and 10 bases from J, the gap between germline ends came to 11 bases. The CDR3 DNA is TGTGCCAGCAGTGAAGATGACGACGCAGAGCAGTTCTTC. It yields the protein CASSEDDDAEQFF.

J is TRBJ2-1 and V is TRBV29-1; D uncertain. The CDR3 length is 12 residues. Trimming cost V 5 bases and J 7 bases, with 12 bases left between them. CDR1 and CDR2 from the germline V gene are SQVTM and ANQGSEA. The chain's CDR3 is CSVLELANEQFF. CDR3 nucleotides: TGCAGCGTTTTAGAATTGGCGAATGAGCAGTTCTTC.

The chain carries TRBV28 and TRBJ2-5; D may correspond to TRBD1 or TRBD2 (5 bases each). Germline lookup yields CDR1 MDHEN and CDR2 SYDVKM. The CDR3 covers 15 residues. V was pared by 5 bases and J by 5 bases, with 18 bases between. The CDR3: CASSPRDAGVETQYF. The CDR3 DNA reads TGTGCCAGCAGTCCAAGGGACGCCGGAGTGGAGACCCAGTACTTC. Drawing the rest from reference TRBV28 and TRBJ2-5, the complete variable domain is DVKVTQSSRYLVKRTGEKVFLECVQDMDHENMFWYRQDPGLGLRLIYFSYDVKMKEKGDIPEGYSVSREKKERFSLILESASTNQTSMYLCASSPRDAGVETQYFGPGTRLLVL.

This clonotype came up a few times. The chain joins TRBV20-1 to TRBJ2-5; TRBD2 aligns across 9 bases. The CDR3 has 14 residues. Germline values: CDR1 DFQATT, CDR2 SNEGSKA (reference sequence). V was clipped by 5 bases and J by 1 base; unmatched bases: 5. Here the CDR3 reads CSASAGGLQETQYF. Here the CDR3 DNA reads TGCAGTGCTTCAGCGGGAGGACTCCAAGAGACCCAGTACTTC.

The V call is TRBV5-1, the J call TRBJ2-3, with D unresolved. Trimming removed 4 bases from V and 6 bases from J, with 9 bases in between. This CDR3 spans 12 amino acids. Germline V gene lookup returns CDR1 SGHRS and CDR2 YFSETQ. The CDR3 DNA reads TGCGCCAGCAGCGGGATAGGGGATACGCAGTATTTT. Translating it yields CASSGIGDTQYF.

The chain links TRBV5-1 to TRBJ2-4; possible D gene TRBD1, 5 bases. CDR3 length: 13 residues. With 1 base removed from V and 8 bases from J, the gap between germline ends came to 10 bases. Germline CDR1 and CDR2: SGHRS and YFSETQ. In nucleotides, the CDR3 is TGCGCCAGCAGCTTGTGGGCCAGGGACATTCAGTACTTC. Protein product: CASSLWARDIQYF.

This chain links TRBV29-1 with TRBJ1-1; possibly TRBD1 for D (5 bases). The CDR3 totals 12 residues. The V gene's germline CDR1 is SQVTM and CDR2 ANQGSEA. V lost 6 bases to trimming and J lost 4 bases, with 12 bases between them. CDR3 nucleotides: TGCAGCGTCAGTGGGGGTACCACTGAAGCTTTCTTT. Translation gives CSVSGGTTEAFF.

Written as DNA, the CDR3 is TGTGCCACCAGTGATCCGACTAGCGGGAGGGCCCATGAGCAGTTCTTC. The encoded protein is CATSDPTSGRAHEQFF. The rearrangement uses TRBV24-1 and TRBJ2-1; 14 bases are a match to TRBD2. The CDR3 length is 16 residues. Germline assignment: CDR1 KGHDR and CDR2 SFDVKD. V dropped 3 bases and J dropped 8; count of bases not matched to a gene: 5.

The chain recombines TRBV10-1 with TRBJ2-1; the D gene is possibly TRBD2 (6 bases). Germline V CDR1 and CDR2: WNHNN, SYGVQD (reference sequence). V was trimmed by 3 bases and J by 0 bases, leaving 9 bases between them. The CDR3 is 15 residues long. The CDR3: CASSDPSVSYNEQFF. The DNA for the CDR3 is TGCGCCAGCAGTGATCCTAGCGTCTCCTACAATGAGCAGTTCTTC.

This clonotype appeared a single time. The rearrangement joins TRBV10-1 to TRBJ2-1; 10 nucleotides match TRBD1. The CDR3 is 17 amino acids. Trimming removed 6 bases from V and 1 base from J; junction bases left unmatched: 9. Germline CDR1 is WNHNN and CDR2 is SYGVQD (reference sequence). CDR3 sequence reads: CASRAGTGVASYNEQFF. For the CDR3, the DNA is TGCGCCAGCAGAGCTGGGACAGGGGTCGCGTCCTACAATGAGCAGTTCTTC.

The V and J genes are TRBV6-1 and TRBJ1-2; perhaps TRBD1 as D (6 bases). V lost 6 bases, J lost 0 bases, and 14 bases lay in between. Germline V gene lookup returns CDR1 MNHNS and CDR2 SASEGT. This CDR3 contains 15 residues. The CDR3 sequence is CASSVRDTSNYGYTF. CDR3 DNA sequence: TGTGCCAGCAGCGTACGGGACACATCTAACTATGGCTACACCTTC.

The CDR3 here is CASSPAYTSYEQYV. The CDR3 coding sequence is TGTGCCAGCAGTCCAGCATACACTTCCTACGAGCAGTACGTC. The chain combines TRBV6-1 with TRBJ2-7, with unresolved D. V gave up 5 bases and J gave up 1 base, with 12 bases separating them. In germline, CDR1 is MNHNS, CDR2 SASEGT. The CDR3 is 14 residues long.

The chain has TRBV10-1 and TRBJ1-2; 7 bases align to TRBD1. The CDR3 totals 14 residues. Germline V lookup: CDR1 WNHNN, CDR2 SYGVQD (reference sequence). With V trimmed by 0 bases and J by 2 bases, 0 bases remained unmatched. CDR3 in amino acids: CASSESTGNYGYTF. CDR3 DNA: TGCGCCAGCAGTGAGTCGACAGGGAACTATGGCTACACCTTC.

This clonotype was counted between two and nine times. The gene calls are TRBV4-3 and TRBJ2-2, with TRBD2 identical over 13 bases. CDR3 length equals 18 residues. CDR1 and CDR2 (germline): LGHNA, YSLEER. V shed 3 bases and J 5 bases; nucleotides not matched to a gene: 9. CDR3: CASSQGGLAGVGTGELFF. DNA of the CDR3: TGCGCCAGCAGCCAGGGTGGACTAGCGGGAGTGGGTACCGGGGAGCTGTTTTTT.

The gene calls are TRBV13 and TRBJ2-1; 8 bases fit TRBD2. Germline trimming cut 5 bases from V and 8 bases from J; bases unmatched to any gene: 11. This CDR3 comprises 15 residues. Germline lookup yields CDR1 PRHDT and CDR2 FYEKMQ (reference sequence). In DNA, the CDR3 is TGTGCCAGCAGCGAGGGGACTAGTGGGTTGGATGAGCAGTTCTTC. Its protein is CASSEGTSGLDEQFF.

This sequence joins TRBV5-1 and TRBJ2-1; 14 bases are a match to TRBD2. The CDR3 length is 17 residues. Unmatched junction bases numbered 5, after V lost 4 bases and J lost 2 bases. The germline CDR1 and CDR2 sequences are SGHRS and YFSETQ. This chain's CDR3 is CASSPGLAGATYNEQFF. The CDR3, as DNA: TGCGCCAGCAGCCCGGGACTAGCGGGAGCAACCTACAATGAGCAGTTCTTC.

The V call is TRBV12-3 or TRBV12-4, the J call TRBJ2-1; D might be TRBD1 (6 bases). The CDR3 is 14 residues long. V lost 8 bases, J lost 5 bases, and 16 bases lay in between. In nucleotides, the CDR3 is TGTGCCAGCGCCTGGGACAATTGGGACAATGAGCAGTTCTTC. Translating it yields CASAWDNWDNEQFF.

The J gene is TRBJ1-2, the V gene TRBV4-1; no reliable D call. Germline V gene sequence: CDR1 MGHRA, CDR2 YSYEKL. The CDR3 is 13 amino acids. V was shortened by 0 bases and J by 5 bases, with 7 bases between the two germline ends. CDR3 nucleotide sequence: TGCGCCAGCAGCCAAGATAGGATATATGGCTACACCTTC. The encoded protein is CASSQDRIYGYTF.

V is TRBV2 and J is TRBJ2-1; D gene unclear. Germline loops: CDR1 SNHLY, CDR2 FYNNEI. Trimming took 4 bases from V and 7 from J, leaving 11 bases between them. CDR3 length: 13 amino acids. CDR3 nucleotides: TGTGCCAGCAGTGTGGGTGGTTGGAATGAGCAGTTCTTC. Its protein product is CASSVGGWNEQFF.